These T cell receptor beta chains were read from a single sample in a study of shared clonotypes between healthy human individuals. Here immunoSEQ multiplex PCR was the method, and the copy in TCRdb shows in-frame clones only, minus some. The data show around 640,000 clones, roughly 96% seen once. Sequencing was performed on naive CD8+ T cells sorted from blood. The receptors come from a woman in her 30s in good health. Both conserved end residues are part of each CDR3. A D gene is named only where the DNA matches it firmly. Where a row states a size, it is once, few, many or the class of an expanded clone; other rows omit it.

v_gene: TRBV5-1
abundance: -
d_gene: -
j_gene: TRBJ1-5
CDR3nt: TGCGCCAGCAGCTTGAGTCCGGACAGCAATCAGCCCCAGCATTTT
CDR3aa: CASSLSPDSNQPQHF

v_gene: TRBV4-1
abundance: once
d_gene: -
j_gene: TRBJ2-6
CDR3nt: TGCGCCAGCAGCCAAATCATGCAGACTATTGGCTCTGGGGCCAACGTCCTGACTTTC
CDR3aa: CASSQIMQTIGSGANVLTF

v_gene: TRBV4-1
abundance: -
d_gene: -
j_gene: TRBJ1-5
CDR3nt: TGCGCCAGCAGCCAAGATCTGGAGCAGCCCCAGCATTTT
CDR3aa: CASSQDLEQPQHF

v_gene: TRBV6-5
abundance: -
d_gene: TRBD2
j_gene: TRBJ2-1
CDR3nt: TGTGCCAGCAGCTGGACTAGCGGATACAATGAGCAGTTCTTC
CDR3aa: CASSWTSGYNEQFF

v_gene: TRBV6-5
abundance: -
d_gene: -
j_gene: TRBJ2-2
CDR3nt: TGTGCCAGCACTGATTCTACCGGGGAGCTGTTTTTT
CDR3aa: CASTDSTGELFF

v_gene: TRBV9
abundance: once
d_gene: -
j_gene: TRBJ2-1
CDR3nt: TGTGCCAGCAGCGTAGGAAACCTAAGAGGGCGTACCTACAATGAGCAGTTCTTC
CDR3aa: CASSVGNLRGRTYNEQFF

v_gene: TRBV5-4
abundance: -
d_gene: TRBD1
j_gene: TRBJ2-5
CDR3nt: TGTGCCAGCAGCTTAAGGACAGGACAAGAGACCCAGTACTTC
CDR3aa: CASSLRTGQETQYF

v_gene: TRBV4-1
abundance: -
d_gene: TRBD2
j_gene: TRBJ2-1
CDR3nt: TGCGCCAGCAGCCAAGTCGCGGGAGTACTGAATGAGCAGTTCTTC
CDR3aa: CASSQVAGVLNEQFF

v_gene: TRBV4-1
abundance: -
d_gene: -
j_gene: TRBJ2-7
CDR3nt: TGCGCCAGCAGTCTGAGAGGAGACGAGCAGTACTTC
CDR3aa: CASSLRGDEQYF

v_gene: TRBV27
abundance: -
d_gene: -
j_gene: TRBJ1-4
CDR3nt: TGTGCCAGCAGTTTATCGTTCCCCGCGGCAGGGTTGAATGAAAAACTGTTTTTT
CDR3aa: CASSLSFPAAGLNEKLFF

v_gene: TRBV28
abundance: -
d_gene: -
j_gene: TRBJ1-2
CDR3nt: TGTGCCAGCAGTCCCCCCTCTGAAGGCTACACCTTC
CDR3aa: CASSPPSEGYTF

v_gene: TRBV6-6
abundance: -
d_gene: -
j_gene: TRBJ2-7
CDR3nt: TGTGCCAGCAGCCCCTCGAGGGCCGAGCAGTACTTC
CDR3aa: CASSPSRAEQYF

v_gene: TRBV7-9
abundance: -
d_gene: -
j_gene: TRBJ2-7
CDR3nt: TGTGCCAGCAGCCGCTACAGGGACCCGGCCTACGAGCAGTACTTC
CDR3aa: CASSRYRDPAYEQYF

v_gene: TRBV9
abundance: -
d_gene: -
j_gene: TRBJ2-3
CDR3nt: TGTGCCAGCAGCGTAGAGGGGGGTACGCAGTATTTT
CDR3aa: CASSVEGGTQYF

v_gene: TRBV2
abundance: -
d_gene: -
j_gene: TRBJ2-3
CDR3nt: TGTGCCAGCACTGGAATGGGGGCAGATACGCAGTATTTT
CDR3aa: CASTGMGADTQYF

v_gene: TRBV6-1
abundance: -
d_gene: TRBD2
j_gene: TRBJ2-7
CDR3nt: TGTGCCAGCAGTGAAGAGGGGGCTAGCGGGATTTTCTACGAGCAGTACTTC
CDR3aa: CASSEEGASGIFYEQYF

v_gene: TRBV13
abundance: -
d_gene: -
j_gene: TRBJ1-5
CDR3nt: TGTGCCAGCAGCTTAGGACCGGGGCGCAATCAGCCCCAGCATTTT
CDR3aa: CASSLGPGRNQPQHF